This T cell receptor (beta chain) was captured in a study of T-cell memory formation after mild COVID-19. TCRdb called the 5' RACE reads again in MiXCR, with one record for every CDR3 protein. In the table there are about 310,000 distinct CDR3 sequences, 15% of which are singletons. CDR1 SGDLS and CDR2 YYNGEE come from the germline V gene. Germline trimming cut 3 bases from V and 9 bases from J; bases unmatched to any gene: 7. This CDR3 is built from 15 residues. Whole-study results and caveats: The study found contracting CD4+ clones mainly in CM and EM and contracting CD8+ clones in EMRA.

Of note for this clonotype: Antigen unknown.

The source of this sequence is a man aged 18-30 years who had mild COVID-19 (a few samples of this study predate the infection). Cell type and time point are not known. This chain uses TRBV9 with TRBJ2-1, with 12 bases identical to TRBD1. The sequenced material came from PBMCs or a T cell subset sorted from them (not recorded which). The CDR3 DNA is TGTGCCAGCAGCGGCCGGGACAGGGGGCCTGGTGAGCAGTTCTTC. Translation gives CASSGRDRGPGEQFF.